This paragraph reports one TCR beta chain. The antigen this receptor binds is unknown. There are no base qualities to consult, and no much larger clone falls within one base. From the germline V gene, CDR1 is MDHEN and CDR2 is SYDVKM. The junction shows trimming of 3 bases on V and 6 bases on J, plus 15 bases between the germline ends. The CDR3 runs 15 residues from the cysteine to the phenylalanine. The CDR3 DNA has 45 bases and is translated from base 1. These data belong to a study of cytomegalovirus exposure and HLA in healthy donors (TCRdb year 2017). At the level of the whole study: According to an earlier analysis of 587 of the donors, about 170 million T cells yielded 95 million to 140 million unique TCR beta sequences and about 300 Gb of sequence data. Among roughly 370 genotyped donors of the cohort, an average of roughly 240,000 unique TCR beta nucleotide sequences were sequenced per donor, roughly a sixth of them non-productive. Roughly 290 gigabases of sequencing data and roughly 80 million unique TCR sequences made up an early release that covered 640 HLA-typed donors. A later genetic analysis took genome-wide SNP genotypes for about 65% of the 666 donors and used that subset as a discovery cohort. In an earlier analysis of roughly 580 of the donors, high-throughput TCR beta sequencing was used to judge whether each TCR beta V gene segment behaved as functional or pseudogenic. Five DR-DQ haplotypes were treated as single units for association and clustering because of strong linkage in the cohort. The study was designed to test whether signatures of past pathogen exposure could be identified by cataloging public T cell receptors. Along with the roughly 700-subject first cohort, a separate validation cohort of 120 different subjects was used. In a later analysis, previously published TCR beta repertoires from several hundred donors were re-analyzed and high-resolution HLA genotyping was added so that TCR occurrence patterns could be studied. To predict cytomegalovirus infection status, the study brought together high-throughput TCR immunosequencing, statistical association of individual TCRs with disease status, and machine learning. Both class I and class II loci were covered by HLA typing, at four-digit resolution. Of the roughly 400 genotyped donors, 81% fell in the genetic ancestry cluster associated with self-reported Caucasian donors. Rather than drawing on any new phenotypic data, the later analysis identified candidate immune exposures from TCR beta sequences and the way those sequences occurred across donors. Donor age, sex, ethnicity and CMV serostatus were compiled alongside the repertoire data. Typing coverage varied by locus: about 620-630 donors for A, B, C, DRB1 and DQB1; approximately 500 for DQA1; 606 for DPA1; roughly 450 for DPB1. Every discovery cohort repertoire had been produced on one sequencing platform. The study used immunosequencing to profile the T cell repertoires of several hundred subjects and linked those repertoires to cytomegalovirus serostatus.

Libraries were constructed by the immunoSEQ multiplex PCR assay. For the multiplex PCR, a mixture combining 60 forward primers for TCR Vbeta segments and 13 reverse primers for TCR Jbeta segments was used. A multiplex PCR assay on genomic DNA amplified the CDR3 region of rearranged TCR beta genes. On the Illumina HiSeq System, the amplified TCR beta libraries were sequenced as 87-base-pair reads. The source study handled its data this way. A later analysis counted about 80 million unique TCR beta chains across the 600 to 850 repertoires, and 9 million to 14 million of these chains were shared by at least two donors. Raw reads were error-corrected and collapsed into unique sequences with a nearest-neighbor algorithm that merged closely related sequences to remove PCR and sequencing errors. Alignment of CDR3 sequences to IMGT reference sequences was used to assign V, D and J gene segments. Each retained sequence needed at least a six-nucleotide match to both a V gene segment and a J gene segment. Rearrangements were classified as productive when the CDR3 lacked stop codons and remained in frame with V and J, and all other rearrangements were classified as non-productive. CDR3 was defined by IMGT convention, running from the second conserved V-encoded cysteine to the conserved J-encoded phenylalanine. The earlier analysis of 500 to 600 of the donors excluded sequences that lacked an unambiguous match to a single V gene segment. An earlier analysis of a few hundred of the donors classified V segments as functional when productive rearrangements were above 56.7% and as segregating when the standard deviation between donors was above 5%. To diagnose cytomegalovirus status from the catalog of TCR beta chain sequences, a statistical classification framework was built. A later analysis assigned V and J genes by comparing TCR nucleotide sequences with IMGT/GENE-DB human TR gene sequences. A later analysis assigned CDR3 sequences and most-parsimonious VDJ recombination scenarios with the TCRdist pipeline. A later analysis defined each TCR beta chain by its CDR3 amino acid sequence plus V-gene family, and excluded reads lacking a unique V-gene family. To address suspected cross-contamination and a sequencing artifact, a later analysis removed around 590 highly shared, low-generation-probability nucleotide sequences. A later analysis calculated a clonal expansion index for each public chain from normalized within-repertoire ranks of inferred template counts. A later analysis computed generation probabilities with a VDJ recombination model fitted to out-of-frame rearrangements, and checked the results against IGoR. In a later analysis, hypergeometric tests were used to score TCR-TCR, TCR-HLA and TCR-CMV co-occurrence, with a repertoire-size bias correction applied to TCR pairs. A later analysis estimated false discovery rates by permuting HLA or CMV assignments 20 times. In a later analysis, co-occurring TCRs were grouped using DBSCAN, with TCRdist sequence similarity added in when clustering inside HLA-allele-positive subsets. Repertoires with fewer than 30,000 or more than 120,000 public chains were left out of co-occurrence clustering, as were about 5 repertoires with anomalous nucleotide sharing. Held by TCRdb, this immuneACCESS table contains in-frame sequences only and omits some clones. Under half of the omission traces to an unresolved V gene where checked; the cause of the rest is unknown. V and J calls and clone size are given by that table; D and trimming were obtained from the DNA. The sample table holds about 140,000 clones, of which approximately 80% were seen once. Of the sample, 4.5% is held by the ten largest clones.

The full study reports these points: A later analysis found that most CMV-associated TCR beta chains appeared HLA-restricted, with HLA associations seemingly driven largely by CMV exposure. Correlated functional status among segregating V segments might be attributable to linkage disequilibrium, but an unknown experimental factor could not be ruled out. Broadly in line with IMGT annotations, most TCR beta V segments showed up in productive rearrangements about 90% or about 30% of the time in an earlier analysis of some 590 of the donors. Because HLA typing was missing for some donors at each locus, association tests included only the typed subset. In the study, roughly 160 TCR beta chains were listed as associated with cytomegalovirus. This cohort had only TCR beta chains sequenced, and the lack of alpha or paired-chain data limited which features could be detected. Presence/absence analyses assumed roughly uniform sequencing depth across donors, an assumption that may not hold. In both the original and validation cohorts, the classifier was reported to diagnose cytomegalovirus status with high specificity and sensitivity. The earlier analysis of 587 of the donors excluded some 15 rarely observed V segments, including chromosome 9 orphons, because counts were too low. When HLA alleles, especially DR and DQ, strongly co-occurred, TCR associations were difficult to assign to individual alleles. A cluster of highly shared sequence variants was judged likely to represent a technical artifact of the sequencing pipeline. A further reported finding was that TCR beta sequences accurately predicted the HLA-A and HLA-B alleles for most subjects in the first cohort. Most TCR sequences were seen in very few donors, while some public TCRs were found in many individuals. Compared with the roughly 700-donor mean, donors in an Asian-associated ancestry cluster had fewer N-insertions in productive TCRs, according to a later genetic analysis. In vitro tests confirmed that a few of the cytomegalovirus-associated TCR beta chains recognize cytomegalovirus antigens. Compared with equally common non-associated chains, HLA-associated TCR beta chains in a later analysis were more clonally expanded and had lower generation probabilities. The authors suggested that the approach could potentially be generalized to other disease states and immunological phenotypes. The only immune exposure information available for the cohort was CMV serostatus. A later analysis associated approximately 17,000 TCR beta sequences with specific HLA alleles at a false discovery rate of 0.05. Some IMGT-functional V segments, including TRBV6-2 and TRBV6-3, could not be distinguished by the 87-base-pair reads and were therefore excluded. According to a later analysis, TCR association rates differed among HLA loci, with DRB1 alleles showing the most associated TCRs and HLA-C alleles showing the fewest. In a later genetic analysis, a missense DCLRE1C variant was associated with V-gene and J-gene trimming of TCR beta chains, and the association was replicated in an independent cohort. A later analysis reported that several top co-occurrence clusters appeared linked to parvovirus B19, influenza, CMV and Epstein-Barr virus.

The cohort was made up of 666 healthy bone marrow donors. All cohort members were sampled while nominally healthy, although unrecorded immune exposures were likely present. The donor tested CMV seronegative, placing the donor among the 350 to 400 seronegative members of the cohort. A peripheral blood sample was provided by each donor, and peripheral blood mononuclear cells were used for TCR beta sequencing. The Qiagen DNeasy Blood Extraction Kit was used to extract genomic DNA from the blood cell samples. This clonotype was sampled from a man aged 40-49 years in good health and CMV-seronegative. The sample was PBMCs. The chain joins TRBV28 to TRBJ1-5; no D gene can be assigned with confidence. CDR3 sequence: CASSFILSSSQPQHF. The sequenced DNA: TGTGCCAGCAGTTTTATCCTGTCCTCCAGTCAGCCCCAGCATTTT.